This T cell receptor beta chain was captured by sequencing in a study of a mutant IDH1 vaccine in newly diagnosed glioma (dated by TCRdb to about 2021). At the level of the whole study: Patients were given eight vaccinations, in weeks 1, 3, 5, 7, 11, 15, 19 and 23, which matched visits V03 through V10. Vaccination started 4-6 weeks after radiotherapy alone, or was given together with temozolomide cycles in the groups whose treatment included chemotherapy. Of the roughly 32 patients who were treated, 62.5% were male and about 40% were female, and the mean age was around 40 years. Prior to enrollment, standard therapy consisting of radiotherapy alone, temozolomide alone, or radiochemotherapy with temozolomide had been administered to patients, with the combination being received by most patients. Peripheral blood was collected at six visits: V03 (baseline), V05, V07, V10, V12 and V13. For exploratory analyses, longitudinal TCRB deep sequencing was carried out in about 26 treated patients wherever samples were available. What the study reported, not specific to this receptor: Selection of PBMC samples for TCRB deep sequencing was based on availability. Across multiple MHC alleles, vaccine-induced immune responses were seen in just over 90% of patients. Pseudoprogression appeared unrelated to alterations in the top peripheral T cell clonotypes detected by TCRB sequencing. It was noted by the authors that analyses of patient blood samples could not be reproduced owing to sample limitations.

Interpreted using the paper, the time point label stands for: week 23, last vaccination. Each vaccine dose, consisting of 300 ug of a 20-mer mutant IDH1 peptide in Montanide, was administered subcutaneously with topical imiquimod. All donors had newly diagnosed IDH1-mutant astrocytomas of WHO grade 3 or 4 that showed loss of nuclear ATRX. The samples were drawn from NOA16, a multicentre, single-arm, open-label phase I trial in Germany that tested a mutant IDH1 peptide vaccine in humans for the first time. The DNeasy Blood and Tissue Kit was used to extract genomic DNA from EDTA blood for TCRB sequencing. On this clone itself: The target of this receptor is not known. The sample holds no much larger clone one base away, and base qualities are not on file.

Library preparation was by the immunoSEQ multiplex PCR assay. Rearranged TCR beta chain sequences were amplified with the hsTCRB Kit following the manufacturer's protocol. An Illumina MiSeq was used to sequence the TCRB libraries. The original pipeline was this. The proprietary platform of the kit vendor was used for demultiplexing, trimming and gene mapping. TCRdb obtained this table from immuneACCESS and retained in-frame rearrangements with V and J assigned. These tables miss some clones; where compared with another copy, unresolved V genes account for less than half of the shortfall, and the remainder is unexplained. From that table come the V and J calls and clone size; the DNA was used to work out D and trimming. The sample records under 13,000 clones, about 87% of which are singletons. The ten largest account for around 5.3% of the sample. The receptor's source is a woman aged 40 to 50 with glioma. Some clones in this sample may be carry-over from other donors' samples. Sample: PBMCs, taken from a glioma patient whose treatment included an IDH1 peptide vaccine.

The base sequence is TGTGCCAGCAGCTTTCGACTAGCGGGACGGACCGGGGAGCTGTTTTTT. Translation gives CASSFRLAGRTGELFF. This chain joins TRBV7-2 to TRBJ2-2; 11 bases in the junction line up with TRBD2. From the cysteine through the phenylalanine, the CDR3 covers 16 amino acids. Solely the CDR3 DNA is kept, with 48 bases framed from the first base. V has 3 bases trimmed and J has 5 bases trimmed; junction bases matching no gene number 5. The germline V gene supplies CDR1 SGHTA and CDR2 FQGNSA.